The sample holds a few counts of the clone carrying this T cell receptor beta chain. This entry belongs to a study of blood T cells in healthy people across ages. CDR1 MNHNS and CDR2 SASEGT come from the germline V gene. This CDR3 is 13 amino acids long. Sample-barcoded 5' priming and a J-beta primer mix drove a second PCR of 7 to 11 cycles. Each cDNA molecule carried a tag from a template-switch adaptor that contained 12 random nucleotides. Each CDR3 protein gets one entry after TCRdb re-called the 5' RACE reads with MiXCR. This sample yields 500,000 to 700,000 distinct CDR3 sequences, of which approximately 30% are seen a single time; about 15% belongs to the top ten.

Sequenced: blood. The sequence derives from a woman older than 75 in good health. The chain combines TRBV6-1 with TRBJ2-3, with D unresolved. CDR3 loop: CAAKSPSTDTQYF. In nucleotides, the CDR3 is TGTGCAGCGAAGTCCCCTAGCACAGATACGCAGTATTTT.